A selection of T cell receptor beta chains follows, all from one sample in a study of blood T cell repertoires in COVID-19. The data were produced by immunoSEQ multiplex PCR, yet TCRdb's version contains in-frame clones alone and is incomplete. This table has 150,000 to 200,000 clones, around 84% appearing once. The sample consisted of peripheral blood. The receptors shown here come from a woman between 65 and 79 years old with COVID-19, enrolled during active disease. Each CDR3 is given without its conserved first and last residue. The order of the fields is V gene, J gene, CDR3 protein.

v_call: TRBV28; j_call: TRBJ2-5; cdr3_aa: ASSSSSGGPPGETQY
v_call: TRBV13; j_call: TRBJ1-3; cdr3_aa: ASSFTGFSGNTIY
v_call: TRBV2; j_call: TRBJ2-5; cdr3_aa: ASREGQGGGQETQY
v_call: TRBV6-5; j_call: TRBJ1-1; cdr3_aa: ASRPRGSKDEAF
v_call: TRBV5-1; j_call: TRBJ2-2; cdr3_aa: ASSLGQGGTGELF
v_call: TRBV27; j_call: TRBJ1-6; cdr3_aa: ASSSAGINSPLH
v_call: TRBV6-5; j_call: TRBJ1-4; cdr3_aa: ASSPTRIEKLF
v_call: TRBV5-4; j_call: TRBJ2-1; cdr3_aa: ASSRGHPSSYNEQF
v_call: TRBV5-6; j_call: TRBJ1-2; cdr3_aa: ASSLVTGRNGYT
v_call: TRBV11-2; j_call: TRBJ1-4; cdr3_aa: ASSRATNEKLF
v_call: TRBV5-4; j_call: TRBJ2-1; cdr3_aa: ASSLGLSGGASEQF
v_call: TRBV28; j_call: TRBJ1-3; cdr3_aa: ASPRGNLRNTIY
v_call: TRBV2; j_call: TRBJ1-6; cdr3_aa: ASSAGQGHSPLH
v_call: TRBV3-1/TRBV3-2; j_call: TRBJ1-5; cdr3_aa: ASSADRAFPQPQH
v_call: TRBV2; j_call: TRBJ2-3; cdr3_aa: ASSDDRSTDTQY
v_call: TRBV29-1; j_call: TRBJ2-7; cdr3_aa: SVVTTPYEQY
v_call: TRBV9; j_call: TRBJ2-7; cdr3_aa: ASSVATGEQY
v_call: TRBV7-8; j_call: TRBJ2-7; cdr3_aa: ASSGLAGDGDSYEQY
v_call: TRBV29-1; j_call: TRBJ2-5; cdr3_aa: SVSDRKGETQY
v_call: TRBV7-2; j_call: TRBJ1-5; cdr3_aa: ASSFSSGTGDIQPQH
v_call: TRBV5-8; j_call: TRBJ1-1; cdr3_aa: ASSLVQGAQAF
v_call: TRBV5-6; j_call: TRBJ2-3; cdr3_aa: ASSLAVSTDTQY
v_call: TRBV15; j_call: TRBJ1-5; cdr3_aa: ATSRDRGTSNQPQH
v_call: TRBV9; j_call: TRBJ2-6; cdr3_aa: ASGGTGANVLT
v_call: TRBV5-1; j_call: TRBJ1-5; cdr3_aa: ASSPAAGARPQH
v_call: TRBV19; j_call: TRBJ2-1; cdr3_aa: ASSYRGRDNEQF
v_call: TRBV6-2/TRBV6-3; j_call: TRBJ1-2; cdr3_aa: ASSYPGNYGYT
v_call: TRBV14; j_call: TRBJ2-3; cdr3_aa: ASSLRASTDTQY
v_call: TRBV7-2; j_call: TRBJ2-7; cdr3_aa: ASRLDRGIGNEQY
v_call: TRBV6-6; j_call: TRBJ1-5; cdr3_aa: ASSSGQSSNQPQH
v_call: TRBV18; j_call: TRBJ1-1; cdr3_aa: ASSVREATEAF
v_call: TRBV29-1; j_call: TRBJ2-1; cdr3_aa: SAYSGYNEQF
v_call: TRBV20-1; j_call: TRBJ1-2; cdr3_aa: SASREAALGYGYT
v_call: TRBV19; j_call: TRBJ2-2; cdr3_aa: ASSDTGELF
v_call: TRBV19; j_call: TRBJ2-7; cdr3_aa: ASSTKTNLATYEQY
v_call: TRBV5-6; j_call: TRBJ2-1; cdr3_aa: ASSLRESGRRNEQF
v_call: TRBV5-1; j_call: TRBJ2-3; cdr3_aa: ASSPVAGGLADTQY
v_call: TRBV6-1; j_call: TRBJ2-2; cdr3_aa: ASSDRGGRSNTGELF
v_call: TRBV7-8; j_call: TRBJ2-7; cdr3_aa: ASSDPGTDIYEQY
v_call: TRBV9; j_call: TRBJ2-2; cdr3_aa: ASSVKGANTGELF
v_call: TRBV5-1; j_call: TRBJ1-6; cdr3_aa: ASSLTGSYNSPLH
v_call: TRBV7-2; j_call: TRBJ1-6; cdr3_aa: ASSLEQGRNSPLH
v_call: TRBV3-1/TRBV3-2; j_call: TRBJ1-2; cdr3_aa: ASSQDPGQLTGYT
v_call: TRBV29-1; j_call: TRBJ1-2; cdr3_aa: SVIGQGERDGYT
v_call: TRBV19; j_call: TRBJ1-4; cdr3_aa: ATTGRGGEKLF
v_call: TRBV28; j_call: TRBJ1-5; cdr3_aa: ASSLYAQFNQPQH
v_call: TRBV5-1; j_call: TRBJ2-6; cdr3_aa: ASGFTGYGANVLT
v_call: TRBV5-4; j_call: TRBJ1-2; cdr3_aa: ASSLGQGFGGYT
v_call: TRBV30; j_call: TRBJ1-6; cdr3_aa: AWTPGQGGSPLH